This T cell receptor (beta chain) was sequenced in a study of Graves' ophthalmopathy and Graves' hyperthyroidism. General observations from the study: Most expanded clonotypes in thyroid above 0.001 frequency also showed up in blood. For separating ophthalmopathy from stable hyperthyroidism, a 13-signature model gave 87.88% sensitivity and 65% to 82% specificity.

There are many counts of this clonotype. Its antigen is unknown. RNA served as the template for amplifying TCR beta CDR3 regions. Investigators did first-round RT-PCR with HTBI primers, then second-round multiplex PCR. TCRdb analysed the multiplex PCR reads with MiXCR anew, one entry per CDR3 protein. The table records 500,000 to 600,000 distinct CDR3 sequences, about 40% of them present only once. Hyperthyroidism cases were recent diagnoses of under 2 months' duration in people aged 18 to 65. The clonotype originates from an adult man with Graves' hyperthyroidism. The specimen sequenced was peripheral blood or thyroid tissue (not recorded which).

This CDR3 reads CSVPGTVSYEQYF. CDR3 nucleotide sequence: TGCAGCGTTCCCGGGACGGTCTCCTACGAGCAGTACTTC. The rearrangement joins TRBV29-1 to TRBJ2-7; D assignment may be TRBD1 or TRBD2 (5 bases each). V lost 5 bases and J lost 0, with 11 bases in between. The CDR3 sequence is 13 residues long. Germline V gene data show CDR1 as SQVTM and CDR2 as ANQGSEA.